The T cell receptor (beta chain) under discussion was sequenced for a study of blood T cell repertoires in COVID-19 (dated by TCRdb to 2020 to 2022). About the study as a whole: Samples covering the acute and convalescent phases of COVID-19 were provided by collaborators in the United States, Italy and Spain. The samples were drawn from two sources: the first 160 participants of the ongoing ImmuneRACE study, and some 1,300 subjects contributed by 6 global collaborators. The repertoires were made available in a free public database intended to serve as a resource for research on the immune response to SARS-CoV-2. Deeply sampled blood TCRbeta repertoires from subjects exposed to, actively infected with, or recovered from COVID-19 were included in the dataset. Sample metadata almost always included a de-identified subject ID, COVID-19 status, age in years and sex. HLA class I and class II types, where available, came from metadata supplied by the sample provider rather than from assay-based typing. The material from the prospective study consisted of cDNA or gDNA derived from T cells, B-cell-depleted T cells, or PBMCs. Results the study describes overall, beyond this receptor: The amount of clinical and demographic metadata varied by source and participant and was provided uncurated.

The collaborating institutions used their own protocols to collect whole blood in K2EDTA tubes. For TCRbeta analysis, collaborators shipped samples as frozen whole blood, isolated PBMCs, or DNA extracted from either of those sample types. TCRbeta CDR3 regions were amplified from genomic DNA using the immunoSEQ Assay, a bias-controlled multiplex PCR. The study's own analysis went as follows. Within the assay, amplification of reference gene primers was used to estimate how many nucleated cells each sample contained. To quantify the absolute abundance of each unique TCRbeta CDR3 rearrangement, sequence reads were collapsed and filtered. For each sample, productive Simpson clonality was calculated by taking the square root of Simpson's diversity index across productive rearrangements. This is the immuneACCESS table as TCRdb keeps it, with only in-frame sequences that have V and J called. A part of the clones is gone; compared with another copy, unresolved V genes explain less than half, and the rest is unexplained. V and J calls and clone size are those listed in that table; D and trimming were worked out from the DNA. The sample yields around 190,000 clones; 70% to 90% were counted once. The ten largest clonotypes hold approximately 4% of the sample.

Remarks on this clone: Its antigen is not yet known. Per-base quality was not reported, and no clone a single base away is much larger than it.

The CDR1 and CDR2 encoded by the germline V gene (reference sequence) are LNHNV and YYDKDF. The cysteine opens and the phenylalanine closes a CDR3 of 17 amino acids. Only the CDR3 portion is preserved as DNA: 51 bases, with reading frame beginning at the first base. V sheds 0 bases and J sheds 0 bases, leaving 14 bases between their ends. Rearrangement joined TRBV15 to TRBJ1-2, with TRBD1 tentatively as D gene (6 bases match). Source material: peripheral blood. The TCR originated in a human donor in a cohort sampled during active COVID-19. The sequence in DNA is TGTGCCACCAGCAGAGATCGGACAGTTGGAACTAACTATGGCTACACCTTC. This yields the protein CATSRDRTVGTNYGYTF.